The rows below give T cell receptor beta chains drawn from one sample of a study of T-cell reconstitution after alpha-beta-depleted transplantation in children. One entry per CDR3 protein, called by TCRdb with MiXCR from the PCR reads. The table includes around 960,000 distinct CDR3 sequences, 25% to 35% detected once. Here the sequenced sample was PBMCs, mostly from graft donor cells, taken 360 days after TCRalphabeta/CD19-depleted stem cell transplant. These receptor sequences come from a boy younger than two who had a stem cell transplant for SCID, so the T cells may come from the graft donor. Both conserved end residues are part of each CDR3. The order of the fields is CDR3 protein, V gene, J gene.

CDR3: CSVSRVAKNIQYF
V: TRBV29-1
J: TRBJ2-4

CDR3: CASSFGVKGKVSYNEQFF
V: TRBV5-1
J: TRBJ2-1

CDR3: CASSQGTAALYGYTF
V: TRBV14
J: TRBJ1-2

CDR3: CASSFDETGLSAQYF
V: TRBV12-3/TRBV12-4
J: TRBJ2-3

CDR3: CASSLRGNRDRTYNEQFF
V: TRBV5-1
J: TRBJ2-1

CDR3: CASSPNPYNEQFF
V: TRBV5-1
J: TRBJ2-1

CDR3: CASSLYQGTSETQYF
V: TRBV7-2
J: TRBJ2-5

CDR3: CSAIPGGLYNEQFF
V: TRBV20-1
J: TRBJ2-1

CDR3: CASSTLAGSDTQYF
V: TRBV27
J: TRBJ2-3

CDR3: CASSHQGLDTQYF
V: TRBV4-1
J: TRBJ2-3

CDR3: CASSFGSGYNEQFF
V: TRBV11-2
J: TRBJ2-1

CDR3: CSASGQAAKGYTF
V: TRBV20-1
J: TRBJ1-2

CDR3: CASSPPGKGGHEQYF
V: TRBV4-1
J: TRBJ2-7

CDR3: CSARGPGTEQFF
V: TRBV20-1
J: TRBJ2-1

CDR3: CASSYLTGGNTEAFF
V: TRBV14
J: TRBJ1-1

CDR3: CSALERGLQPQHF
V: TRBV20-1
J: TRBJ1-5

CDR3: CASSPDRTLAPGNTIYF
V: TRBV12-3/TRBV12-4
J: TRBJ1-3

CDR3: CASSPTGPHDTQYF
V: TRBV5-1
J: TRBJ2-3

CDR3: CASSRPTGNSPLHF
V: TRBV5-1
J: TRBJ1-6

CDR3: CASSPRNQGNQPQHF
V: TRBV12-3/TRBV12-4
J: TRBJ1-5

CDR3: CASSLRDRDNEQFF
V: TRBV3-1
J: TRBJ2-1

CDR3: CASSQRYRAYEQYF
V: TRBV3-1
J: TRBJ2-7

CDR3: CASSYLDQPQHF
V: TRBV5-5
J: TRBJ1-5

CDR3: CASSPTATLKDEQYF
V: TRBV18
J: TRBJ2-7

CDR3: CASSIRGTPTTGELFF
V: TRBV19
J: TRBJ2-2

CDR3: CSAGDGSWNQPQHF
V: TRBV20-1
J: TRBJ1-5

CDR3: CSAGGTTSYNEQFF
V: TRBV20-1
J: TRBJ2-1

CDR3: CATSDPPSFNEQFF
V: TRBV24-1
J: TRBJ2-1

CDR3: CASSYLWGGYEQYF
V: TRBV6-5
J: TRBJ2-7

CDR3: CASSLRIEFQETQYF
V: TRBV28
J: TRBJ2-5

CDR3: CASSPPRNPLGTEAFF
V: TRBV18
J: TRBJ1-1

CDR3: CASSLNRGKTQYF
V: TRBV27
J: TRBJ2-5

CDR3: CSVADPLVNYEQYF
V: TRBV29-1
J: TRBJ2-7

CDR3: CASSLVNPLAGGSSYNEQFF
V: TRBV7-6
J: TRBJ2-1

CDR3: CASSRYGGPGTGFYEQYF
V: TRBV4-2
J: TRBJ2-7

CDR3: CSVDKGRGYEQYF
V: TRBV29-1
J: TRBJ2-7

CDR3: CASSPAPTENTEAFF
V: TRBV6-5
J: TRBJ1-1

CDR3: CASSRASGGPDYPFYGTDTQYF
V: TRBV4-2
J: TRBJ2-3

CDR3: CASSANRGNTF
V: TRBV6-2/TRBV6-3
J: TRBJ1-2

CDR3: CSVRQRPDLGELFF
V: TRBV29-1
J: TRBJ2-2

CDR3: CAISALDRGGYTF
V: TRBV10-3
J: TRBJ1-2

CDR3: CASRLFQGSGNTIYF
V: TRBV12-3/TRBV12-4
J: TRBJ1-3

CDR3: CSVEEGVNTEAFF
V: TRBV29-1
J: TRBJ1-1

CDR3: CAISEEGTGYEQFF
V: TRBV10-3
J: TRBJ2-1

CDR3: CASSGRDGAYEQYF
V: TRBV4-2
J: TRBJ2-7

CDR3: CASSLHGIDFSYEQYF
V: TRBV5-1
J: TRBJ2-7

CDR3: CASSSPIGRGNTDTQYF
V: TRBV28
J: TRBJ2-3

CDR3: CATSTGQNTEAFF
V: TRBV5-1
J: TRBJ1-1

CDR3: CASSGTARPYNEQFF
V: TRBV19
J: TRBJ2-1

CDR3: CASSVEGDSTTEAFF
V: TRBV9
J: TRBJ1-1

CDR3: CSASPGTSRNEQFF
V: TRBV20-1
J: TRBJ2-1

CDR3: CATSRDRGNEKLFF
V: TRBV15
J: TRBJ1-4

CDR3: CASSPTGANEQFF
V: TRBV7-2
J: TRBJ2-1